The 10 T cell receptor beta chains given below trace back to one sample, sequenced in a study of metastatic and nonmetastatic thyroid tumors (dated by TCRdb to the early 2020s). None of the patients had been given any treatment before thyroid surgery. Libraries were made using PCR. The run used an Illumina HiSeq 4000. TCRdb ran its own pipeline on the public reads, namely fastp trimming at Q25 and MiXCR clone calling, and kept in-frame beta chains. Counted in this sample were tens of thousands of clones; roughly 18% of them appeared once. 2.5% to 3% of the sample lies in the top ten. Sequences were obtained from adjacent normal tissue. These receptors were taken from a male donor with papillary thyroid cancer or a benign thyroid nodule (not recorded which). Some clones in this sample may be carry-over from other donors' samples.

This clone was recorded many times. The V call is TRBV15, the J call TRBJ2-7; 9 bases map to TRBD1. CDR1 LNHNV and CDR2 YYDKDF come from the germline V gene (reference sequence). The CDR3 contains 15 residues. The V and J ends lost 3 bases and 5 bases, in that order; junction bases with no gene match: 8. The CDR3 DNA reads TGTGCCACCAGCAGGGAGGACAGGGGTCGCCACGAGCAGTACTTC. This translates into CATSREDRGRHEQYF.

Remarks on this clone: Germline is not matched at one junction end, which may reflect a read error. This chain uses TRBV7-6 with TRBJ2-1; 7 bases are shared with TRBD1. Germline CDR1 is SGHVS and CDR2 is FNYEAQ. The CDR3 consists of 17 residues. The CDR3 is CASSFSAGRQGVHDQFF. The CDR3 bases are TGTGCCAGCAGCTTCTCGGCTGGGCGACAGGGCGTCCATGATCAGTTCTTC. The complete variable domain, with remaining parts taken from reference TRBV7-6 and TRBJ2-1, reads GAGVSQSPRYKVTKRGQDVALRCDPISGHVSLYWYRQALGQGPEFLTYFNYEAQQDKSGLPNDRFSAERPEGSISTLTIQRTEQRDSAMYRCASSFSAGRQGVHDQFFGPGTRLTVL.

As concerns this clone: A read error may account for a junction end that differs from germline. This chain connects TRBV10-3 to TRBJ2-2, with D maybe TRBD2 (5 bases). The CDR3 consists of 15 residues. The germline V gene has CDR1 ENHRY and CDR2 SYGVKD. The CDR3 reads CAISENGMNTGELFF. The CDR3 DNA reads TGTGCCATCAGCGAAAATGGCATGAACACCGGGGAGCTGTTCTTT.

This clone was detected only a few times. The rearrangement uses TRBV6-1 and TRBJ2-1, with 13 bases aligning to TRBD2. From germline, CDR1 is MNHNS and CDR2 SASEGT. V trimming: 4 bases; J trimming: 8 bases; junction bases outside the gene matches: 8. The CDR3 is 16 residues long. CDR3 protein: CASSVTTSGRAYEQFF. As DNA, the CDR3 is TGTGCCAGCAGTGTAACAACTAGCGGGAGGGCCTATGAGCAGTTCTTC.

V and J are TRBV10-1 and TRBJ1-6; D gene unclear. Germline CDR1 is WNHNN and CDR2 is SYGVQD (reference sequence). V gave up 3 bases and J gave up 8 bases, with 11 bases separating them. This CDR3 region has 14 residues. The CDR3 DNA sequence: TGCGCCAGCAGTGATGGCATGAGGGATTCACCCCTCCACTTT. It translates to CASSDGMRDSPLHF.

In regard to this clone: Additional DNA sequences in this sample encode the identical CDR3. This chain joins TRBV20-1 and TRBJ1-1, with D perhaps matching TRBD1 (6 bases). The CDR3 contains 11 residues. The V gene lost 4 bases and the J gene lost 14 bases, with 17 bases spanning the gap. Germline CDR1 reads DFQATT; CDR2 reads SNEGSKA (reference sequence). Written as DNA, the CDR3 is TGCAGTGCTACTGACAGGCCCGGGAGATTCTTT. Its protein product is CSATDRPGRFF.

There are many counts of this clone. This rearrangement joins TRBV7-8 to TRBJ1-2; D ambiguous. V lost 1 base to trimming and J lost 6 bases, with 18 bases between them. The germline V gene has CDR1 SGHVS and CDR2 FQNEAQ. The CDR3 has 16 residues. CDR3 sequence: CASSLGRNSPSDGYTF. The CDR3 region has the DNA TGTGCCAGCAGCTTAGGTCGGAACAGCCCGTCGGATGGCTACACCTTC. Combining the CDR3 with reference TRBV7-8 and TRBJ1-2 gives the whole variable domain GAGVSQSPRYKVAKRGQDVALRCDPISGHVSLFWYQQALGQGPEFLTYFQNEAQLDKSGLPSDRFFAERPEGSVSTLKIQRTQQEDSAVYLCASSLGRNSPSDGYTFGSGTRLTVV.

This clone showed up many times. The chain joins TRBV4-2 to TRBJ1-1; D ambiguous. The length of the CDR3 is 14 residues. Trimming took 0 bases from V and 8 from J, leaving 13 bases between them. Germline CDR1 reads LGHNA; CDR2 reads YNFKEQ. As DNA, the CDR3 is TGTGCCAGCAGCCAAGACGGGGTAAAGAGGGAAGCTTTCTTT. Translating gives CASSQDGVKREAFF.

This clone is medium-sized (0.01 to 0.1%) in the sample. This chain links TRBV6-5 with TRBJ1-6; D unresolved. The CDR3 length is 16 residues. Per germline, CDR1 MNHEY and CDR2 SVGAGI. The germline V and J ends were trimmed by 3 bases and 7 bases, with 16 bases remaining between them. CDR3 in DNA: TGTGCCAGCAGTTATCAGGAGCGCCCAGAAAATTCACCCCTCCACTTT. Translated: CASSYQERPENSPLHF.

By share, this clone counts as medium-sized. The chain joins TRBV6-5 to TRBJ1-1; unclear D gene. CDR3 size: 13 residues. Trimming stripped 0 bases from V and 1 base from J, with 3 bases between. Looked up from germline, CDR1 is MNHEY and CDR2 is SVGAGI. The CDR3 region has the DNA TGTGCCAGCAGTTACTCGTCGAACACTGAAGCTTTCTTT. Translated, it gives CASSYSSNTEAFF.